The rows below give T cell receptor beta chains drawn from one sample of a study of blood T cell repertoires in COVID-19. Assay: immunoSEQ multiplex PCR; the TCRdb copy retains only in-frame clones and omits some. The profile shows fewer than 70,000 clones, around 80% of them singletons. Sequencing was performed on peripheral blood. All receptors derive from a human donor in a cohort sampled during active COVID-19. Each CDR3 is given with its conserved first and last residue. The order of the fields is D gene, clone size, J gene, V gene, CDR3 DNA, CDR3 protein. D genes are given only for firm matches. Not every row has a clone size; where given, it reads once, few, many or a size class.

NA,few,TRBJ1-5,TRBV6-1,TGTGCCAGCAGTGAACTAGGGGCTTGGCAGCCCCAGCATTTT,CASSELGAWQPQHF
NA,NA,TRBJ1-5,TRBV6-2/TRBV6-3,TGTGCCAGCAGTTACTCAGCCAGAGGGGGGCCCCAGCATTTT,CASSYSARGGPQHF
NA,NA,TRBJ2-7,TRBV2,TGTGCCGCGAAACGACAGGCTACAAGCTCCTACGAGCAGTACTTC,CAAKRQATSSYEQYF
NA,NA,TRBJ2-1,TRBV6-2/TRBV6-3,TGTGCCAGCAGTTACTCGATCCCGCAACAGGGAGAGCAGTTCTTC,CASSYSIPQQGEQFF
NA,once,TRBJ1-2,TRBV19,TGTGCCAGTAGTATTAGTGGCAGAGGGGGAAGTAGACTCTATGGCTACACCTTC,CASSISGRGGSRLYGYTF
NA,NA,TRBJ2-1,TRBV27,TGTGCCAGCAGTTCCCTCTCGGGGATATTCAACAATGAGCAGTTCTTC,CASSSLSGIFNNEQFF
NA,NA,TRBJ2-7,TRBV2,TGTGCCAGCAGTGAAGGTGCGGATAGCTCCTACGAGCAGTACTTC,CASSEGADSSYEQYF
NA,NA,TRBJ1-1,TRBV9,TGTGCCAGCAGCGTAGCCACAGCCATGAACACTGAAGCTTTCTTT,CASSVATAMNTEAFF
TRBD1,NA,TRBJ2-7,TRBV2,TGTGCCAGCAACCCAGGGACAGTCAGCTCCTACGAGCAGTACTTC,CASNPGTVSSYEQYF
TRBD1,NA,TRBJ2-7,TRBV6-5,TGTGCCAGCAGTTACTCGTCAGGACAGGGTTCCTACGAGCAGTACTTC,CASSYSSGQGSYEQYF
TRBD2,NA,TRBJ2-3,TRBV6-4,TGTGCCAGCAGTGAGGCGGGGGGCACAGATACGCAGTATTTT,CASSEAGGTDTQYF
TRBD1,NA,TRBJ2-2,TRBV5-6,TGTGCCAGCAGCGCCAAGGGGGCAGCATCCGGGGAGCTGTTTTTT,CASSAKGAASGELFF
NA,NA,TRBJ1-3,TRBV9,TGTGCCAGCAGCGTAGGGGGCAGTACTGGAAACACCATATATTTT,CASSVGGSTGNTIYF
TRBD1,NA,TRBJ2-7,TRBV19,TGTGCCAGTAGTACGACAGGGGGCTCCTACGAGCAGTACTTC,CASSTTGGSYEQYF
NA,NA,TRBJ1-6,TRBV18,TGTGCCAGCTCTCCAGGGAGAGATAATTCACCCCTCCACTTT,CASSPGRDNSPLHF
NA,NA,TRBJ1-2,TRBV10-2,TGCGCCAGCATTGGGAGCGGGCGCTATGGCTACACCTTC,CASIGSGRYGYTF
TRBD1,NA,TRBJ1-5,TRBV7-2,TGTGCCAGCAGCCGTAAACAGGGGGGGCATCAGCCCCAGCATTTT,CASSRKQGGHQPQHF
TRBD2,once,TRBJ2-7,TRBV19,TGTGCCAGTAGTATGACTAGCGGGACTCCCTACGAGCAGTACTTC,CASSMTSGTPYEQYF
TRBD1,NA,TRBJ2-5,TRBV11-2,TGTGCCAGCAGCCGGACAGGGGAGACCCAGTACTTC,CASSRTGETQYF
TRBD2,NA,TRBJ2-1,TRBV11-2,TGTGCCAGCAGCTCGAGACTAGCGGCAGCCCGCTCCTACAATGAGCAGTTCTTC,CASSSRLAAARSYNEQFF
TRBD1,NA,TRBJ2-6,TRBV7-2,TGTGCCAGCAGCCTGTTCGGGACAGTTACCGGGGCCAACGTCCTGACTTTC,CASSLFGTVTGANVLTF
NA,NA,TRBJ2-7,TRBV21-1,TGTGCCAGCAGCAAAGACGGGACATTTGACCGGGGCCCCTACGAGCAGTACTTC,CASSKDGTFDRGPYEQYF
NA,NA,TRBJ2-7,TRBV27,TGTGCCAGCAACCCTGACAGAGCAAGACTCTACGAGCAGTACTTC,CASNPDRARLYEQYF
TRBD2,NA,TRBJ2-2,TRBV6-2/TRBV6-3,TGTGCCAGCAGTTACCCACTAGCGGGGGCTCGCACCGGGGAGCTGTTTTTT,CASSYPLAGARTGELFF
NA,NA,TRBJ2-2,TRBV24-1,TGTGCCACCAGTGATAGAGGAGAACAGGGGAACACCGGGGAGCTGTTTTTT,CATSDRGEQGNTGELFF
TRBD1,once,TRBJ1-2,TRBV7-2,TGTGCCAGCAGCTCCGGACAGGCCGGGGGCTACACCTTC,CASSSGQAGGYTF
NA,NA,TRBJ1-3,TRBV25-1,TGTGCCAGCAGTGAATACCCGGCGGAGCTGATCTCTGGAAACACCATATATTTT,CASSEYPAELISGNTIYF
TRBD2,NA,TRBJ2-7,TRBV7-9,TGTGCCAGCAGCTTACCAGCCGGGACTAGCGGGAGCAGTCCCTACGAGCAGTACTTC,CASSLPAGTSGSSPYEQYF
TRBD1,NA,TRBJ2-7,TRBV19,TGTGCCAGTAGTATAGACTCCGGGACAGGGGTCGAGCAGTACTTC,CASSIDSGTGVEQYF
TRBD2,few,TRBJ2-1,TRBV6-2/TRBV6-3,TGTGCCAGCAGTTATTCGTCCCCAGCGGGGGTCTACAATGAGCAGTTCTTC,CASSYSSPAGVYNEQFF
NA,NA,TRBJ1-1,TRBV6-2/TRBV6-3,TGTGCCAGCAGTTACTATTTGGCCAGGGGTGCGAACACTGAAGCTTTCTTT,CASSYYLARGANTEAFF
TRBD2,NA,TRBJ2-1,TRBV15,TGTGCCACAGTCGGGGGGAGCTACAATGAGCAGTTCTTC,CATVGGSYNEQFF
NA,NA,TRBJ2-1,TRBV2,TGTGCCAGCAGTGTGACTAGGGGCGCCTACAATGAGCAGTTCTTC,CASSVTRGAYNEQFF
TRBD1,NA,TRBJ2-5,TRBV10-3,TGTGCCATCAGTGATTTAGGGGGCGGAGAGACCCAGTACTTC,CAISDLGGGETQYF
NA,NA,TRBJ2-3,TRBV6-5,TGTGCCAGCAACCGCGGCTCCTTCACAGATACGCAGTATTTT,CASNRGSFTDTQYF